This T cell receptor beta chain stems from a study of shared clonotypes between healthy human individuals (dated by TCRdb to about 2020). For the wider study: The cohort comprised a couple of women and three men aged 18 to 49 years. Per donor, three plates each were used for CD4 naive and CD4 memory, two for CD8 naive, and one for CD8 memory. To estimate repertoire size and how much clonotypes are shared between individuals, the study performed deep sequencing of blood TCR repertoires from five healthy adults. Different laboratories and diverse techniques were used to prepare libraries and sequence TCR repertoires, to increase sequencing depth and limit assay-specific biases. Each donor's leukapheresis produced roughly between roughly 0.9 and 8.9 billion PBMCs.

TCR CDR3 regions were amplified from genomic DNA by multiplex PCR using the deep immunoSEQ assay. Extracted genomic DNA from each cell subset was spread evenly across all wells of several immunoSEQ 96-well plates, with each plate serving as a replicate. For sorted subsets, 200 to 250 ng of genomic DNA, equivalent to some 33,000 T cell genomes, went into each replicate PCR. The purified libraries were quantified using a Qubit 3.0 fluorometer, sized with a Bioanalyzer 2100, and then quantified again using the KAPA Library Quantification kit. Every immunoSEQ 96-well plate was sequenced on a separate single-read 150-cycle Illumina NextSeq 550 flow cell. The published analysis was carried out like this. Because the immunoSEQ output included only junctional sequences and no quality scores, the filtering could not be the same as the filtering used for full-length reads. To assign V/J genes and CDR3, sequences were annotated against IMGT germline references using PyIR, a Python wrapper for IgBLAST v1.9. Reads were removed for weak V/J assignments (E-value above 1e-6), missing CDR3, stop codons, out-of-frame junctions, or ambiguous translated residues. V3J clonotypes were defined as sequences sharing the same inferred V gene, J gene, and CDR3 amino acid sequence. Percentage overlap between repertoires was computed as shared unique clonotypes divided by the size of the smaller repertoire. Richness of each repertoire was evaluated using RTK rarefaction, the Chao1 estimator, and Recon v2.1 estimates of unobserved clonotypes. Generation probabilities were computed with OLGA for all TCRbeta clonotypes obtained by the gDNA method from four donors. The table comes from immuneACCESS by way of TCRdb, which keeps in-frame sequences with V and J called. Part of the clones is missing from these tables; in studies checked, under half for an unresolved V gene and the rest for unknown reasons. V, J and clone size are those of that table, while D and trimming were read from the DNA. The sample contains 1.5 million to 1.9 million clones, 95% to 99% of them found a single time. The ten largest clones represent about 0.4% of the sample.

Measured from the cysteine to the phenylalanine, the CDR3 is 15 residues long. Just the 45-base CDR3 DNA is kept, in frame starting at base 1. After removal of 6 bases from V and 0 bases from J, the junction retains 8 bases not matched to a gene. Based on the germline V gene, the CDR1 and CDR2 sequences are LGHNA and YSLEER. Study-wide conclusions, independent of this receptor: Sampling was restricted to blood, and TCR repertoires in tissue are likely to differ from TCR repertoires in blood. Approximately 4.8% of naive CD4, 3% to 4% of naive CD8, 2.3% of memory CD4, and approximately 0.4% of memory CD8 clonotypes were shared across four donors. Pairwise subsampling indicated that sequencing depth was expected to affect the degree of clonotype sharing among donors. Higher generation probabilities were observed for clonotypes shared by all four sorted-subset donors than for non-shared clonotypes. Incomplete sequencing was indicated by rarefaction of sorted-subset datasets, despite the large sequencing depth. Larger estimated clonotype richness was generally found for naive subsets than for memory subsets. Because the study included a small number of donors, the genetic and exposure-history diversity represented was limited.

Healthy HIV-negative adults with no recently reported acute infections or vaccinations were included as donors. Every donor was a Caucasian adult residing in Nashville, Tennessee, USA. CD4+ T cells were enriched by magnetic negative selection; naive cells were then positively selected on CD45RA, and the negative fraction formed the memory subset. After blood collection by leukapheresis, PBMCs were isolated using Ficoll-Histopaque density gradient centrifugation and then cryopreserved in the vapor phase of liquid nitrogen. Purity and quantity of every magnetically sorted T cell population were checked by analytical flow cytometry. From each sorted fraction, genomic DNA was isolated and quantified by UV absorbance on a Nanodrop 2000c. With respect to this clone: Its antigen is not yet known. Nothing much larger sits one base from this clone, and base qualities are not available.

This clonotype originated in a man aged 25-45 years in good health. Sequenced: naive CD4+ T cells sorted from blood. What the cell subset or site label conveys for this sample: CD45RA+ positively selected. Recombination joined TRBV4-3 with TRBJ2-7; the central 7 bases match TRBD1. The DNA sequence is TGCGCCAGCAGTCCGATAGGGACAGCCTCCTACGAGCAGTACTTC. This sequence encodes CASSPIGTASYEQYF.